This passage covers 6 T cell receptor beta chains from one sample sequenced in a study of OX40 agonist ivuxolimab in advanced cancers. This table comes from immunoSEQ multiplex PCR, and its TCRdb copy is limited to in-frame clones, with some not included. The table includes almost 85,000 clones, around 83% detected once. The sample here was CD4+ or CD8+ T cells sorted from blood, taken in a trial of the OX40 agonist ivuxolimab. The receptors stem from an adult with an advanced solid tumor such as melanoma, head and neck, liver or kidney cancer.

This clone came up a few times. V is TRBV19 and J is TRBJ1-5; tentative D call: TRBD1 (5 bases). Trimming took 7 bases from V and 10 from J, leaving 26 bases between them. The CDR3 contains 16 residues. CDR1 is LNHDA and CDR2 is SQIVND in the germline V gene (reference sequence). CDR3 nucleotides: TGTGCCAGTACTGCGGGGACGGACAACCCCATCAGCCCCCAGCATTTT. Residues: CASTAGTDNPISPQHF.

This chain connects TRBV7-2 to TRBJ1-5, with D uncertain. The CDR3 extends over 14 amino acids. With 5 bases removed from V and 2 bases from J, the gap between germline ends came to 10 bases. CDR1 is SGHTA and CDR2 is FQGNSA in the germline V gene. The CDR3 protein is CASSALERNQPQHF. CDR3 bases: TGTGCCAGCAGCGCCCTTGAACGCAATCAGCCCCAGCATTTT.

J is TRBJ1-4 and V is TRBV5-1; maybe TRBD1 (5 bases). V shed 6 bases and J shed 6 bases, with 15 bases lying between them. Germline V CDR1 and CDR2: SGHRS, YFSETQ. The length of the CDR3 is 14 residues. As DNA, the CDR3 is TGCGCCAGCAAGCAGGGTTCGACCGATGAAAAACTGTTTTTT. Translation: CASKQGSTDEKLFF.

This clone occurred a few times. CDR3 nucleotide sequence: TGTGCCAGCAGCGTAGGGGGCCGACCCTGGAATGAGCAGTTCTTC. Translated: CASSVGGRPWNEQFF. The genes are TRBV6-5 and TRBJ2-1, with TRBD1 matching over 7 bases. Trimming took 6 bases from V and 7 from J; bases not matched to a gene: 12. Germline CDR1 and CDR2: MNHEY and SVGAGI. The CDR3 consists of 15 residues.

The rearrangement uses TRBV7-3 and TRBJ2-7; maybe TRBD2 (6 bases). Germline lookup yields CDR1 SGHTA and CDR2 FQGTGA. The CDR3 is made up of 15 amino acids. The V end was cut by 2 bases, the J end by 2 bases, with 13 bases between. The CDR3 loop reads CASSLVGGSAYEQYF. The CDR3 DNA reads TGTGCCAGCAGCTTAGTGGGGGGTAGCGCCTACGAGCAGTACTTC. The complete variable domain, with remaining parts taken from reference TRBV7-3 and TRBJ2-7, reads GAGVSQTPSNKVTEKGKYVELRCDPISGHTALYWYRQSLGQGPEFLIYFQGTGAADDSGLPNDRFFAVRPEGSVSTLKIQRTERGDSAVYLCASSLVGGSAYEQYFGPGTRLTVT.

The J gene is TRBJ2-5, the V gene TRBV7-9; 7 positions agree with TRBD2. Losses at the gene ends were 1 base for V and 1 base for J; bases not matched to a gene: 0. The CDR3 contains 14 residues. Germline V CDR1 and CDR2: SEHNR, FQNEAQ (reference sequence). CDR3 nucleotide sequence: TGTGCCAGCAGCTTAGGGGGGGGCCAAGAGACCCAGTACTTC. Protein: CASSLGGGQETQYF.